What follows is one TCR beta chain and its context. Its antigen is unidentified. Some clones are missing from TCRdb's copy, which holds only in-frame ones; the method was immunoSEQ multiplex PCR. The sample includes 65,000 to 80,000 clones, about 94% of them seen just once. Germline V gives CDR1 LNHDA, CDR2 SQIVND (reference sequence). This CDR3 contains 17 residues. Trimming took off 5 bases at V and 2 bases at J, with 19 bases between the two ends. This sample was taken from a study of cytomegalovirus exposure and HLA in healthy donors. Findings and limits, study-wide: There were some public TCRs occurring in many donors, but most TCR sequences were rare.

The J gene is TRBJ1-3, the V gene TRBV19, with D possibly matching TRBD1 (5 bases). The sample consisted of PBMCs. The source of this sequence is a woman between 18 and 30 years old in good health and CMV-seronegative. CDR3 sequence reads: CASSHLGGGNTGNTIYF. The CDR3 DNA follows: TGTGCCAGTAGTCACCTCGGGGGAGGGAACACTGGAAACACCATATATTTT.